This TCR beta chain was obtained from a study of spatial heterogeneity in lung cancer. Study-level background: Every unique TCR and UMI combination, on average, appeared more than ten times in raw reads.

This clonotype was found many times. The germline V gene encodes CDR1 MNHNY and CDR2 SVGAGI (reference sequence). The CDR3 runs 12 residues. V was cut by 6 bases and J by 10 bases, with 13 bases left in between. Time point reported: sample taken at primary tumor resection. Unsorted samples of tumor, nontumor lung or frozen PBMC had their whole RNA sequenced. Just over 70 TRACERx patients with early, untreated non-small cell lung cancer donated samples. MiXCR, run by TCRdb on the 5' RACE reads, gives a single entry per CDR3 protein. The sample gives some 15,000 distinct CDR3 sequences, roughly a tenth of which show up once; around 29% is in the top ten.

The TCR comes from a male donor with early-stage non-small cell lung cancer. This sample comprised PBMCs, obtained at surgery. The genes are TRBV6-6 and TRBJ2-1; no firm D call. The CDR3 reads CASSPPKEEQFF. The DNA for the CDR3 is TGTGCCAGCAGCCCCCCGAAAGAGGAGCAGTTCTTC.